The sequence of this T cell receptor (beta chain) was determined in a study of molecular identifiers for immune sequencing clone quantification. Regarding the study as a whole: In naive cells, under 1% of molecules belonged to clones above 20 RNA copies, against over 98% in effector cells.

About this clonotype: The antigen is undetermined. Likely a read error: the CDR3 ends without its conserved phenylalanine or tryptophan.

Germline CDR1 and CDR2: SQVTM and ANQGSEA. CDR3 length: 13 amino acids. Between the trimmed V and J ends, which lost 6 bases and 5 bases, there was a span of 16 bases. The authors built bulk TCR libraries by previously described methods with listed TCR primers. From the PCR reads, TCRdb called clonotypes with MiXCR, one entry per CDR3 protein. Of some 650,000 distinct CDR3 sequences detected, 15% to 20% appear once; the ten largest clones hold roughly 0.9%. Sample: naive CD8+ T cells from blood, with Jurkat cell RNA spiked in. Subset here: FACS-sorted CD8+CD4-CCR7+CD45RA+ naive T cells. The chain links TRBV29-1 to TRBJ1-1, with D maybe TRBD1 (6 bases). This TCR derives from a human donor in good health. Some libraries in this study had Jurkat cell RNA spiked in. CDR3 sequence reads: CSVKNRVWTEAFI. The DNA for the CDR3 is TGCAGCGTGAAGAACAGGGTTTGGACTGAAGCTTTCATT.